This TCR delta chain was identified during a study of gamma-delta T cells after stem cell transplantation. This clone is classed as hyperexpanded. Other DNA sequences in this sample translate to the same CDR3. TCRdb made new clone calls on the RT-PCR reads using CATT. The repertoire holds over 1,500 delta-chain clones, approximately 15% seen once, with over 25% in the top ten. The sequenced material came from gamma-delta T cells. The source of this sequence is a human donor. It is not recorded whose cells these are; they may come from a transplant donor.

CDR3 region: CACDSLLGDTHTDKLIF. In DNA, the CDR3 is TGTGCCTGTGACAGCCTACTGGGGGATACGCACACCGATAAACTCATCTTT. The V call is TRDV2, the J call TRDJ1, with 13 bases that match TRDD3. The CDR3 loop spans 17 amino acids. J was trimmed by 0 bases and V by 2 bases; bases with no gene match: 5. Germline CDR1 and CDR2: GEAIGNYY and EKD.